The entry below describes one T cell receptor beta chain. This clonotype was detected a few times. Its antigen remains unidentified. No per-base quality is available; no much larger clone lies one base away. The CDR3, cysteine through phenylalanine, is 14 amino acids long. Only CDR3 DNA is held: 42 bases, read in frame from base 1. Between the V and J ends, shortened by 0 bases and 9 bases respectively, the junction contains 15 bases. From a lookup of the germline V gene, CDR1 and CDR2 are SGDLS and YYNGEE. This specimen belongs to a study of blood T cells in healthy people across ages (dated by TCRdb to between 2014 and 2017). Background on the whole study: In model experiments, template switching captured roughly one uniquely barcoded TCR beta cDNA molecule for every two T cells. The study measured age-related changes in TCR beta repertoire diversity using deep sequencing normalized with unique cDNA molecular identifiers. To avoid experimental bias, donors of different ages were distributed randomly across sequencing lanes. Two additional independent replicas of 1 million unique cDNA reads from the same blood draw were analyzed for two donors (one aged 18 to 30 and one aged 80 or older). The donors were split into four age groups: young (average about 16 years), middle-aged (roughly 39), aged (roughly 65) and long-lived (roughly 86). General conclusions and limits of the study: Donor CMV infection status was unknown, potentially confounding age-related changes in expanded clonotypes. The percentage of naive T cells measured by flow cytometry correlated strongly with observed TCR beta diversity. As age increased, observed TCR beta diversity per million T cells dropped in a roughly linear way, and a significant reduction was already evident by age about 36. Compared with the aged group, the long-lived group had more naive CD4+ T cells, fewer expanded clones and increased TCR diversity, suggesting age selection. Conclusive comparison of naive and antigen-experienced compartments was prevented by the profiling of bulk unsorted PBMCs. Estimates of total diversity from one million sequenced T cells were regarded as lower bounds and underestimates.

To prepare the library, 5' RACE was applied. A second PCR of 7 to 11 cycles was performed with a sample-barcoded 5' primer and a J-beta primer mix. Each TCR beta cDNA molecule received a unique molecular identifier from a template-switch 5' adaptor carrying 12 random nucleotides. Each sample yielded at least 2.5 million CDR3-containing paired-end reads. The Mint cDNA synthesis kit, primed by a TRBC-specific oligonucleotide, was used to synthesize first-strand cDNA from all RNA. Following uracil-DNA glycosylase treatment, all cDNA underwent a first 18-cycle PCR with the universal primers M1SS and BC2_uni_R. In the source study's methods: Normalization of each sample was performed by random selection of 1 million high-quality reads, each carrying a distinct molecular identifier. Reads with shared molecular identifiers were discarded instead of being binned into consensus sequences. MiTCR, with a Q25 quality threshold and the strictest error-elimination algorithm, was used for CDR3 identification, clonotype clustering and error correction. Lower-bound total TCR beta diversity was estimated with a nonparametric unseen species model using Euler transformation. The raw public reads went through TCRdb reprocessing: fastp at Q25, MiXCR clone calling, in-frame beta chains kept. Here each entry gathers all rows of one CDR3 protein and keeps the most common genes and DNA. None of the V and J calls come from the authors' own analysis; TCRdb made them. This sample gives 1.5 million to 2 million distinct CDR3 sequences in total; about 39% of them show up just once. Clones ranked in the top ten supply roughly 23% of the sample.

The donors were some 36 Caucasian individuals from Russia, aged roughly 6 to 90 years, who were systemically healthy. Each donor gave 9 to 10 milliliters of peripheral blood, collected into EDTA-treated Vacutainer tubes. Ficoll-Paque density-gradient centrifugation was used to isolate PBMCs, with at least 6.5 million per sample. Total RNA, at least 5 micrograms per sample, was extracted from PBMCs with Trizol reagent. For every donor, flow cytometry on a PBMC aliquot measured the percentage of naive CD45RAhigh/CD27high T cells. The clonotype originates from a human donor in good health. This chain joins TRBV9 to TRBJ2-5, with TRBD2 as a weak D call on 6 bases. Sequencing input: blood. The DNA sequence is as follows: TGTGCCAGCAGCGTAGAAGCAGTTTCGGGGGCCCAGTACTTC. Its protein is CASSVEAVSGAQYF.